One sample yielded the 16 T cell receptor beta chains listed below, sequenced in a study of OX40 agonist ivuxolimab in advanced cancers. Clones were sequenced by immunoSEQ multiplex PCR, and TCRdb holds only the in-frame ones, with some missing. Among some 77,000 clones listed, over 85% were seen once. Sequences were derived from CD4+ or CD8+ T cells sorted from blood, sampled in a trial of the OX40 agonist ivuxolimab. These receptors were obtained from an adult with an advanced solid tumor such as melanoma, head and neck, liver or kidney cancer.

DNA of the CDR3: TGTGCCAGCAGCTTAGAGAGGACGGCTGCCTACGAGCAGTACTTC. This codes for CASSLERTAAYEQYF. The chain links TRBV11-3 to TRBJ2-7, with D hard to call. The CDR3 totals 15 residues. Trimming stripped 0 bases from V and 2 bases from J, with 11 bases between. Germline V gives CDR1 SGHNT, CDR2 YENEEA.

This chain connects TRBV15 to TRBJ2-1, with 10 bases lining up with TRBD2. The V segment lost 5 bases and the J segment 8 bases; nucleotides outside the gene matches: 0. The CDR3 runs 12 residues. Germline lookup yields CDR1 LNHNV and CDR2 YYDKDF (reference sequence). The CDR3 bases are TGTGCCACCAGCGGACTAGCGGATGAGCAGTTCTTC. It yields the protein CATSGLADEQFF. Full variable domain (missing parts from reference TRBV15 and TRBJ2-1): DAMVIQNPRYQVTQFGKPVTLSCSQTLNHNVMYWYQQKSSQAPKLLFHYYDKDFNNEADTPDNFQSRRPNTSFCFLDIRSPGLGDTAMYLCATSGLADEQFFGPGTRLTVL.

This rearrangement joins TRBV18 to TRBJ2-7, with D perhaps matching TRBD1 (6 bases). Deletions cut 1 base from V and 0 bases from J, with 10 bases between. CDR1 is KGHSH and CDR2 is LQKENI in the germline V gene. The CDR3 runs 15 residues. The CDR3 coding sequence is TGTGCCAGCTCACCACGCCGGGACACCTCCTACGAGCAGTACTTC. Its protein product is CASSPRRDTSYEQYF.

This chain joins TRBV7-6 and TRBJ2-3; TRBD1 might be the D (5 bases). V dropped 3 bases and J dropped 6 bases, with 7 bases sitting between them. The CDR3 extends over 12 amino acids. Per the germline V gene, CDR1 is SGHVS and CDR2 is FNYEAQ. CDR3 in amino acids: CASSFRGDTQYF. DNA for the CDR3: TGTGCCAGCAGCTTTAGGGGCGATACGCAGTATTTT.

The chain has TRBV15 and TRBJ2-3; D is possibly TRBD1 (6 bases). Trimming removed 5 bases at V and 2 bases at J, with 8 bases between. The CDR3 runs 13 residues. Germline-derived CDR1 and CDR2 are LNHNV and YYDKDF (reference sequence). DNA of the CDR3: TGTGCCACCAGCCACAGGGCCACAGATACGCAGTATTTT. Its protein is CATSHRATDTQYF.

This chain uses TRBV28 with TRBJ2-5; 7 nucleotides align to TRBD1. The V gene's germline CDR1 is MDHEN and CDR2 SYDVKM. With 5 bases clipped from V and 5 bases from J, the junction kept 8 bases outside the gene matches. The CDR3 spans 14 residues. The CDR3 loop is CASSPDRLRETQYF. CDR3 DNA sequence: TGTGCCAGCAGTCCGGACAGGCTCCGGGAGACCCAGTACTTC.

The chain links TRBV6-1 to TRBJ2-1; D is ambiguous. CDR1 and CDR2 from the germline V gene are MNHNS and SASEGT. The CDR3 loop spans 15 amino acids. The V end lost 8 bases, the J end lost 12 bases, and 26 bases lay between the germline ends. In DNA, the CDR3 is TGTGCCAGCTCGGTGATGACGACTTTTTCAAGTGTGCAGTTCTTC. Protein product: CASSVMTTFSSVQFF.

The chain recombines TRBV5-8 with TRBJ2-7; D is unclear. Trimming took off 4 bases at V and 9 bases at J, with 14 bases between the two ends. The germline CDR1 and CDR2 sequences are SGHTS and YDEGEE. CDR3 size: 12 residues. CDR3 sequence reads: CASSPRASGQYF. For the CDR3, the DNA is TGTGCCAGCAGCCCCCGGGCCTCCGGGCAGTACTTC.

The rearrangement joins TRBV4-2 to TRBJ2-5; TRBD1 matches at 9 bases. Near its end, the DNA agrees better with TRBJ2-7, so the J call may be wrong. This CDR3 has 15 amino acids. Germline V gene sequence: CDR1 LGHNA, CDR2 YNFKEQ. CDR3 in DNA: TGTGCCAGCAGCCAAGATCGGGACAGGGTATACGAGCAGTACTTC. Its translation is CASSQDRDRVYEQYF.

This sequence joins TRBV15 and TRBJ1-4; 9 bases match TRBD1. Germline CDR1 LNHNV, CDR2 YYDKDF (reference sequence). This CDR3 is 16 amino acids long. V lost 2 bases, J lost 7 bases, and 8 bases stayed unmatched. CDR3 residues: CATSRPGQGPGEKLFF. The DNA for the CDR3 is TGTGCCACCAGCAGACCAGGACAGGGGCCAGGTGAAAAACTGTTTTTT.

This clone was seen once. This rearrangement joins TRBV11-3 to TRBJ2-3; 12 positions agree with TRBD2. This CDR3 is built from 17 residues. V trimming: 5 bases; J trimming: 1 base; junction bases outside the gene matches: 7. Germline-derived CDR1 and CDR2 are SGHNT and YENEEA. CDR3 nucleotide sequence: TGTGCCAGCAGCGCGTCCCTAGCGGGAGGGCGCACAGATACGCAGTATTTT. Translation gives CASSASLAGGRTDTQYF.

The genes are TRBV9 and TRBJ2-3; D is perhaps TRBD2 (6 bases). The V gene lost 0 bases and the J gene lost 0 bases, with 11 bases spanning the gap. This CDR3 spans 16 amino acids. From germline, CDR1 is SGDLS and CDR2 YYNGEE. DNA for the CDR3: TGTGCCAGCAGCGTAGCGGGCGGGACTAGCACAGATACGCAGTATTTT. It specifies CASSVAGGTSTDTQYF.

This rearrangement joins TRBV6-1 to TRBJ2-4, with TRBD2 matching 8 bases. The CDR3 spans 15 residues. V lost 8 bases, J lost 1 base, and 7 bases stayed unmatched. The germline CDR1 and CDR2 sequences are MNHNS and SASEGT. In DNA, the CDR3 is TGTGCCAGCCGGGAGGGGGGAGCCGCCAAAAACATTCAGTACTTC. This codes for CASREGGAAKNIQYF.

The rearrangement joins TRBV5-1 to TRBJ2-7; 12 nucleotides match TRBD2. In germline, CDR1 is SGHRS, CDR2 YFSETQ. V was pared by 3 bases and J by 2 bases, with 18 bases of the junction left unmatched. The CDR3 totals 20 residues. For the CDR3, the DNA is TGCGCCAGCAGCTCGGTACAGGGATCCCTTACTAGCGGGAGGCCCTACGAGCAGTACTTC. It specifies CASSSVQGSLTSGRPYEQYF.

The V and J genes are TRBV29-1 and TRBJ1-3; 7 bases map to TRBD1. V lost 5 bases, J lost 4 bases, and 5 bases stayed unmatched. Germline values: CDR1 SQVTM, CDR2 ANQGSEA. The CDR3 runs 13 residues. CDR3: CSVRRDRGNTIYF. The CDR3 bases are TGCAGCGTTAGAAGGGACAGAGGAAACACCATATATTTT. The full variable domain, rest sourced from reference TRBV29-1 and TRBJ1-3, is SAVISQKPSRDICQRGTSLTIQCQVDSQVTMMFWYRQQPGQSLTLIATANQGSEATYESGFVIDKFPISRPNLTFSTLTVSNMSPEDSSIYLCSVRRDRGNTIYFGEGSWLTVV.

This chain connects TRBV4-1 to TRBJ1-5, with D possibly matching TRBD1 (5 bases). Germline loops: CDR1 MGHRA, CDR2 YSYEKL. Trimming shortened V by 4 bases and J by 3 bases, and 13 bases separated the two germline ends. The CDR3 has 15 amino acids. CDR3 DNA sequence: TGCGCCAGCAGCCGGGGACTCCTACCCAATCAGCCCCAGCATTTT. It encodes CASSRGLLPNQPQHF.